These T cell receptor beta chains were read from a single sample in a study of shared clonotypes between healthy human individuals. Measured with immunoSEQ multiplex PCR; TCRdb has only the in-frame clones, and not every one. The table shows hundreds of thousands of clones, with just over 75% occurring only once. The sequencing sample was made of PBMCs. These receptors were collected from a woman aged 40-49 years in good health. Some clones in this sample may be carry-over from other donors' samples. Both conserved end residues are part of each CDR3. D genes are given only for firm matches.

D	V	J	CDR3
TRBD2	TRBV19	TRBJ2-1	CASSMALAGGHSDNEQFF
TRBD1	TRBV10-2	TRBJ2-7	CASSRQGASYEQYF
NA	TRBV27	TRBJ2-3	CASSAQWDTQYF
TRBD2	TRBV7-3	TRBJ2-1	CASSLSGRSYNEQFF
NA	TRBV10-3	TRBJ1-4	CAISEGQRLEKLFF
NA	TRBV15	TRBJ1-2	CATSRDQDNYGYTF
NA	TRBV11-3	TRBJ2-7	CASSLSRTSVEQYF
NA	TRBV5-1	TRBJ2-7	CASSLGIGGGLSYEQYF
NA	TRBV7-2	TRBJ2-3	CASSPDRRDTQYF
NA	TRBV15	TRBJ2-5	CATSRGAEETQYF
TRBD1	TRBV2	TRBJ1-2	CASSPQGANYGYTF
NA	TRBV9	TRBJ2-3	CASSVSTDTDTQYF